This is a list of T cell receptor beta chains from one sample in a study of shared clonotypes between healthy human individuals. Repertoires were generated with immunoSEQ multiplex PCR, while TCRdb's copy carries only in-frame clones and drops some. Among 450,000 to 600,000 clones listed, 70% to 85% were seen once. Sequenced sample: PBMCs. These receptors were obtained from a middle-aged woman in good health. Some clones in this sample may be carry-over from other donors' samples. Both conserved end residues are part of each CDR3. Each record gives: CDR3 protein, CDR3 DNA, clone size, J gene, V gene, D gene. D genes are given only for firm matches. Clone size appears in some rows only: once, few, many, or a class for an expanded clone.

CDR3aa: CASSLGTGTDTQYF; CDR3nt: TGTGCCAGCAGCTTGGGGACAGGCACAGATACGCAGTATTTT; abundance: .; j_gene: TRBJ2-3; v_gene: TRBV11-2; d_gene: TRBD1
CDR3aa: CAWSVGGRETQYF; CDR3nt: TGTGCCTGGAGTGTGGGAGGAAGAGAGACCCAGTACTTC; abundance: .; j_gene: TRBJ2-5; v_gene: TRBV30; d_gene: .
CDR3aa: CASSPTSQGANTGELFF; CDR3nt: TGTGCCAGCTCACCGACCTCGCAGGGGGCGAACACCGGGGAGCTGTTTTTT; abundance: .; j_gene: TRBJ2-2; v_gene: TRBV18; d_gene: TRBD1
CDR3aa: CASSELEWRAASTDTQYF; CDR3nt: TGTGCCAGCAGTGAACTGGAATGGAGGGCCGCTAGCACAGATACGCAGTATTTT; abundance: .; j_gene: TRBJ2-3; v_gene: TRBV6-1; d_gene: .
CDR3aa: CASSYSMDQPQHF; CDR3nt: TGTGCCAGCAGTTACTCGATGGATCAGCCCCAGCATTTT; abundance: .; j_gene: TRBJ1-5; v_gene: TRBV6-5; d_gene: .
CDR3aa: CASSRGSGDTQYF; CDR3nt: TGCGCCTCAAGCCGGGGGTCAGGCGATACGCAGTATTTT; abundance: .; j_gene: TRBJ2-3; v_gene: TRBV5-1; d_gene: .
CDR3aa: CSVEDGRTSGANVLTF; CDR3nt: TGCAGCGTTGAAGATGGTCGGACCTCTGGGGCCAACGTCCTGACTTTC; abundance: .; j_gene: TRBJ2-6; v_gene: TRBV29-1; d_gene: .
CDR3aa: CASSPGLADDTQYF; CDR3nt: TGTGCCAGCAGCCCTGGACTAGCGGATGATACGCAGTATTTT; abundance: .; j_gene: TRBJ2-3; v_gene: TRBV7-9; d_gene: TRBD2
CDR3aa: CASSLRDTETQYF; CDR3nt: TGTGCCAGCAGCTTAAGGGATACGGAGACCCAGTACTTC; abundance: .; j_gene: TRBJ2-5; v_gene: TRBV7-2; d_gene: .
CDR3aa: CASSEWRGGQPQHF; CDR3nt: TGTGCCAGCAGTGAATGGAGAGGGGGTCAGCCCCAGCATTTT; abundance: .; j_gene: TRBJ1-5; v_gene: TRBV6-1; d_gene: .
CDR3aa: CASSSTTGLGGYTF; CDR3nt: TGCGCCAGCAGCAGCACCACAGGGTTGGGTGGCTACACCTTC; abundance: .; j_gene: TRBJ1-2; v_gene: TRBV5-1; d_gene: .
CDR3aa: CASSPGGGLLSYEQYF; CDR3nt: TGTGCCAGCAGCCCGGGCGGCGGCCTTCTTTCCTACGAGCAGTACTTC; abundance: .; j_gene: TRBJ2-7; v_gene: TRBV7-2; d_gene: .
CDR3aa: CASSLDGVNTEAFF; CDR3nt: TGTGCCAGCAGCCTCGATGGGGTAAACACTGAAGCTTTCTTT; abundance: once; j_gene: TRBJ1-1; v_gene: TRBV6-5; d_gene: .
CDR3aa: CASSLGLAGSSYEQYF; CDR3nt: TGTGCCAGCTCACTAGGACTAGCGGGAAGCTCCTACGAGCAGTACTTC; abundance: .; j_gene: TRBJ2-7; v_gene: TRBV18; d_gene: TRBD2
CDR3aa: CASSRGLNEKLFF; CDR3nt: TGTGCCAGCAGTAGGGGCCTTAATGAAAAACTGTTTTTT; abundance: .; j_gene: TRBJ1-4; v_gene: TRBV2; d_gene: .
CDR3aa: CASRTRLAGDNEQFF; CDR3nt: TGTGCCAGCAGGACGAGACTAGCGGGCGACAATGAGCAGTTCTTC; abundance: many; j_gene: TRBJ2-1; v_gene: TRBV2; d_gene: TRBD2
CDR3aa: CASSLAGAYLDEQYF; CDR3nt: TGTGCCAGCAGCTTAGCTGGGGCATACTTGGACGAGCAGTACTTC; abundance: .; j_gene: TRBJ2-7; v_gene: TRBV7-2; d_gene: .
CDR3aa: CASQGRDYPVETQYF; CDR3nt: TGTGCCTCCCAGGGTCGGGACTACCCAGTCGAGACCCAGTACTTC; abundance: .; j_gene: TRBJ2-5; v_gene: TRBV28; d_gene: TRBD2
CDR3aa: CASSFAGGVKREKLFF; CDR3nt: TGTGCCAGCAGCTTCGCGGGGGGGGTCAAGAGGGAAAAACTGTTTTTT; abundance: .; j_gene: TRBJ1-4; v_gene: TRBV7-2; d_gene: .
CDR3aa: CAWSTGGGETQYF; CDR3nt: TGTGCCTGGAGTACAGGGGGAGGAGAGACCCAGTACTTC; abundance: .; j_gene: TRBJ2-5; v_gene: TRBV30; d_gene: TRBD1
CDR3aa: CASSVEDRDYGYTF; CDR3nt: TGTGCCAGCAGCGTAGAGGACAGGGACTATGGCTACACCTTC; abundance: .; j_gene: TRBJ1-2; v_gene: TRBV9; d_gene: TRBD1
CDR3aa: CAWSVRSDQPQHF; CDR3nt: TGTGCCTGGAGTGTACGGTCGGATCAGCCCCAGCATTTT; abundance: .; j_gene: TRBJ1-5; v_gene: TRBV30; d_gene: .
CDR3aa: CASSLAQREGRNEQFF; CDR3nt: TGTGCCAGCAGCTTGGCCCAGCGGGAGGGCAGGAATGAGCAGTTCTTC; abundance: .; j_gene: TRBJ2-1; v_gene: TRBV5-4; d_gene: TRBD2
CDR3aa: CATSERESNEQFF; CDR3nt: TGTGCCACCAGCGAACGGGAGTCGAATGAGCAGTTCTTC; abundance: .; j_gene: TRBJ2-1; v_gene: TRBV15; d_gene: .
CDR3aa: CASSDSGSSYNEQFF; CDR3nt: TGTGCCAGCAGTGACAGCGGGAGCTCCTACAATGAGCAGTTCTTC; abundance: few; j_gene: TRBJ2-1; v_gene: TRBV6-4; d_gene: TRBD2
CDR3aa: CASSESVTISETQYF; CDR3nt: TGTGCCAGCAGTGAATCTGTGACTATAAGCGAGACCCAGTACTTC; abundance: .; j_gene: TRBJ2-5; v_gene: TRBV6-1; d_gene: .
CDR3aa: CSARHSTEAFF; CDR3nt: TGCAGTGCTAGACATAGCACTGAAGCTTTCTTT; abundance: .; j_gene: TRBJ1-1; v_gene: TRBV20-1; d_gene: .
CDR3aa: CASSLLGGEGNTIYF; CDR3nt: TGTGCCAGCAGTCTCCTGGGGGGCGAAGGAAACACCATATATTTT; abundance: .; j_gene: TRBJ1-3; v_gene: TRBV28; d_gene: .
CDR3aa: CASSLRTGGRDEQFF; CDR3nt: TGTGCCAGCAGTTTGCGAACGGGAGGGAGGGATGAGCAGTTCTTC; abundance: .; j_gene: TRBJ2-1; v_gene: TRBV28; d_gene: TRBD2
CDR3aa: CASSQPLKTADTGELFF; CDR3nt: TGTGCCAGCAGCCAACCCCTCAAGACGGCTGACACCGGGGAGCTGTTTTTT; abundance: .; j_gene: TRBJ2-2; v_gene: TRBV7-9; d_gene: .
CDR3aa: CASSPREGDEQYF; CDR3nt: TGCGCCAGCAGCCCCCGGGAAGGGGACGAGCAGTACTTC; abundance: .; j_gene: TRBJ2-7; v_gene: TRBV4-1; d_gene: .
CDR3aa: CASEALGSNEQFF; CDR3nt: TGTGCCAGCGAGGCCCTTGGGTCCAATGAGCAGTTCTTC; abundance: .; j_gene: TRBJ2-1; v_gene: TRBV19; d_gene: .
CDR3aa: CASSQDRTNTGELFF; CDR3nt: TGTGCCAGCAGCCAAGATAGGACGAACACCGGGGAGCTGTTTTTT; abundance: once; j_gene: TRBJ2-2; v_gene: TRBV4-2; d_gene: .
CDR3aa: CASIQTESSGAFF; CDR3nt: TGTGCCAGCATTCAGACGGAATCCTCAGGAGCTTTCTTT; abundance: .; j_gene: TRBJ1-1; v_gene: TRBV28; d_gene: .
CDR3aa: CASTGVTDTQYF; CDR3nt: TGTGCCAGCACTGGGGTTACAGATACGCAGTATTTT; abundance: .; j_gene: TRBJ2-3; v_gene: TRBV2; d_gene: .
CDR3aa: CASSQDANQPQHF; CDR3nt: TGTGCCAGCAGCCAAGATGCCAATCAGCCCCAGCATTTT; abundance: .; j_gene: TRBJ1-5; v_gene: TRBV4-2; d_gene: .
CDR3aa: CASSLQGQADEAFF; CDR3nt: TGCGCCAGCAGCTTGCAGGGGCAGGCTGATGAAGCTTTCTTT; abundance: .; j_gene: TRBJ1-1; v_gene: TRBV5-1; d_gene: .
CDR3aa: CASSVAGQLETQYF; CDR3nt: TGTGCCAGCAGCGTAGCGGGACAGCTGGAGACCCAGTACTTC; abundance: .; j_gene: TRBJ2-5; v_gene: TRBV9; d_gene: TRBD1
CDR3aa: CASRGQGEAKNIQYF; CDR3nt: TGTGCCAGCAGAGGACAGGGGGAAGCCAAAAACATTCAGTACTTC; abundance: .; j_gene: TRBJ2-4; v_gene: TRBV6-6; d_gene: TRBD1
CDR3aa: CASSQEGHDNYGYTF; CDR3nt: TGCGCCAGCAGCCAAGAGGGTCACGATAACTATGGCTACACCTTC; abundance: .; j_gene: TRBJ1-2; v_gene: TRBV4-1; d_gene: .
CDR3aa: CASSISRLAGVGETQYF; CDR3nt: TGTGCCAGTAGTATAAGTAGGCTAGCGGGAGTTGGGGAGACCCAGTACTTC; abundance: .; j_gene: TRBJ2-5; v_gene: TRBV19; d_gene: TRBD2
CDR3aa: CSVGAPDDYGYTF; CDR3nt: TGCAGCGTCGGCGCCCCAGACGACTATGGCTACACCTTC; abundance: .; j_gene: TRBJ1-2; v_gene: TRBV29-1; d_gene: .
CDR3aa: CASIAQGPYGYTF; CDR3nt: TGTGCCAGCATTGCACAGGGTCCATATGGCTACACCTTC; abundance: .; j_gene: TRBJ1-2; v_gene: TRBV6-6; d_gene: .